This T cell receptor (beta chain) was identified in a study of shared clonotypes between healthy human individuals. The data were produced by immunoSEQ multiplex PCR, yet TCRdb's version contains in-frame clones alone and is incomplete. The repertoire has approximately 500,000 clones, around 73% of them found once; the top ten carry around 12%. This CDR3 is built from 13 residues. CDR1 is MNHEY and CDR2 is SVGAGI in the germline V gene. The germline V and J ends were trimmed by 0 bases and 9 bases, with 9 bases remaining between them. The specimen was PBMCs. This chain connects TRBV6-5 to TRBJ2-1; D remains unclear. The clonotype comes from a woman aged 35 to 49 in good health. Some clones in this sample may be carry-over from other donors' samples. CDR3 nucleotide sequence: TGTGCCAGCAGTTACTCGACCGGGTCTGAGCAGTTCTTC. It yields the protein CASSYSTGSEQFF.